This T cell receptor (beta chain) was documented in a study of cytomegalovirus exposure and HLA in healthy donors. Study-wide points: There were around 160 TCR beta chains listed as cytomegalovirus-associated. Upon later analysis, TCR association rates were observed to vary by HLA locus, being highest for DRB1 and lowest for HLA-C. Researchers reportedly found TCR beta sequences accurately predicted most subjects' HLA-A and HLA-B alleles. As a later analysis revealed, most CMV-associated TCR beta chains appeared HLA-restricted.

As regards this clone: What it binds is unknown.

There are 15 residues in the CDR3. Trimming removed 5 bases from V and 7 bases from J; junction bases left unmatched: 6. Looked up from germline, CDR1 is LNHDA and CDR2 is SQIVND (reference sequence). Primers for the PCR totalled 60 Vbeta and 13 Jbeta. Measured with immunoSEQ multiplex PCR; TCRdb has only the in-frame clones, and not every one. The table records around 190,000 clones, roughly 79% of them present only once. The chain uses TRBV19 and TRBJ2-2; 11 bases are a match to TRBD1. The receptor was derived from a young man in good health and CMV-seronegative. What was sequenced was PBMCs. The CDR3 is CASSAGTGGIGELFF. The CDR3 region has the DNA TGTGCCAGTAGTGCAGGGACAGGGGGGATCGGGGAGCTGTTTTTT.